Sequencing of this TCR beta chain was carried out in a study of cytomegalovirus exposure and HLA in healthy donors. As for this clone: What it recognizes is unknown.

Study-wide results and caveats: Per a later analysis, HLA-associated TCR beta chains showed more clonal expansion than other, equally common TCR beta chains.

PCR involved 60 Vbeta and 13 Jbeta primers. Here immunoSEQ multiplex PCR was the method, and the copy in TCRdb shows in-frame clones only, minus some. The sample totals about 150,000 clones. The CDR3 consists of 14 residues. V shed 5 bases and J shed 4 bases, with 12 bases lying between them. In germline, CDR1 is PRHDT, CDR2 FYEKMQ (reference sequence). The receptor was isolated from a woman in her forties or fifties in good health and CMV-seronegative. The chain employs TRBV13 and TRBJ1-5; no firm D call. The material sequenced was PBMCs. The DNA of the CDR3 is TGTGCCAGCAGCCACGGGAATTCAAATCAGCCCCAGCATTTT. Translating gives CASSHGNSNQPQHF.